This T cell receptor (beta chain) stems from a study of molecular identifiers for immune sequencing clone quantification. TCRdb reprocessed the PCR reads via MiXCR and lists one record per CDR3 protein. The data contain 600,000 to 650,000 distinct CDR3 sequences, 15% to 20% of them singletons. With RNA at 10%, 30% or 50%, naive CD8 libraries came from approximately 20,000 to 980,000 sorted cells. Comment on this clonotype: One junction end does not reproduce the germline sequence, and a read error may be involved.

The germline V gene encodes CDR1 MDHEN and CDR2 SYDVKM. This CDR3 is 14 amino acids long. The sample taken for sequencing was naive CD8+ T cells from blood, with Jurkat cell RNA spiked in. The subset is: FACS-sorted CD8+CD4-CCR7+CD45RA+ naive T cells. This clonotype was obtained from a human donor in good health. Some libraries in this study had Jurkat cell RNA spiked in. The chain employs TRBV28 and TRBJ1-2; perhaps TRBD1 as D (6 bases). CDR3 in amino acids: CASGLIPGDYGYTF. The CDR3 nucleotides are TGTGCCAGCGGTTTAATCCCAGGGGACTATGGCTACACCTTC.